The table lists the clone carrying this TCR beta chain with a few counts. Combining a sample-barcoded 5' primer with a J-beta primer mix, a second PCR ran for about 6 to 12 cycles. A single record per CDR3 protein comes from TCRdb applying MiXCR to the 5' RACE reads. The sample records 750,000 to 850,000 distinct CDR3 sequences, 20% to 25% being singletons. This specimen belongs to a study of blood T cells in healthy people across ages. The CDR3 has 17 amino acids. The ends were cut back, 0 bases at V and 2 bases at J, with 17 bases in the middle. Per germline, CDR1 SGHRS and CDR2 YFSETQ. This same sample was also taken into another study, of T cells of mothers and their children.

The V and J genes are TRBV5-1 and TRBJ1-2, with a tentative D call TRBD1 (6 bases). The sequence was collected from a boy between 10 and 17 years old in good health. Source material: blood. For the CDR3, the DNA is TGCGCCAGCAGCTTGGAAATTACTTTCCAGGGGAACTATGGCTACACCTTC. This translates into CASSLEITFQGNYGYTF. The full variable domain, with the rest looked up from reference TRBV5-1 and TRBJ1-2, is KAGVTQTPRYLIKTRGQQVTLSCSPISGHRSVSWYQQTPGQGLQFLFEYFSETQRNKGNFPGRFSGRQFSNSRSEMNVSTLELGDSALYLCASSLEITFQGNYGYTFGSGTRLTVV.